This passage covers 24 T cell receptor beta chains from one sample sequenced in a study of T cell changes during pregnancy in multiple sclerosis (dated by TCRdb to about 2019). To prepare the library, the immunoSEQ multiplex PCR assay was applied. TCRdb took this table from immuneACCESS and kept in-frame rearrangements with V and J called. Such tables lack part of the clones; where checked against another copy, unresolved V genes explain under half of the gap, and the rest is unexplained. Recorded for this sample are some 70,000 clones; 90% of them occurred a single time. 9% to 9.5% of the sample rests with the top ten. Sequencing used peripheral blood, obtained after pregnancy. Every receptor here comes from a female donor in good health, enrolled as a control in a pregnancy study.

The chain has TRBV10-3 and TRBJ2-1; D unclear. This CDR3 is 13 amino acids long. CDR1 and CDR2 (germline): ENHRY, SYGVKD. V was clipped by 5 bases and J by 4 bases, with 9 bases between them. This CDR3 reads CAISPTVYNEQFF. In nucleotides, the CDR3 is TGTGCCATCAGTCCCACTGTGTACAATGAGCAGTTCTTC.

The chain couples TRBV6-1 to TRBJ1-2; 8 nucleotides agree with TRBD1. CDR3 length: 14 amino acids. Germline V gene data show CDR1 as MNHNS and CDR2 as SASEGT. Trimming removed 6 bases from V and 8 bases from J; junction bases left unmatched: 11. DNA of the CDR3: TGTGCCAGCAGAGACAGGGGAGGACGTTCGGGCTACACCTTC. Translated: CASRDRGGRSGYTF.

The V call is TRBV5-6, the J call TRBJ1-3; weak D call: TRBD1 (5 bases). This CDR3 comprises 13 residues. Germline V gives CDR1 SGHDT, CDR2 YYEEEE. V was clipped by 4 bases and J by 2 bases, with 7 bases between them. CDR3 sequence (DNA): TGTGCCAGCAGCCCGGGGGCTGGAAACACCATATATTTT. It specifies CASSPGAGNTIYF.

This clone was found a few times. The chain employs TRBV20-1 and TRBJ2-1; possible D gene TRBD1, 6 bases. CDR3 size: 11 residues. The V end was cut by 5 bases, the J end by 5 bases, with 7 bases between. The germline CDR1 and CDR2 sequences are DFQATT and SNEGSKA (reference sequence). The CDR3 bases are TGCAGTGCTGGACAGCACAATGAGCAGTTCTTC. This translates into CSAGQHNEQFF.

This sequence joins TRBV9 and TRBJ2-1, with D unclear. This CDR3 spans 12 amino acids. The germline V gene encodes CDR1 SGDLS and CDR2 YYNGEE. The ends were cut back, 4 bases at V and 10 bases at J, with 12 bases in the middle. Here the CDR3 reads CASSTIVLEQFF. The CDR3 DNA reads TGTGCCAGCAGCACTATAGTCCTCGAGCAGTTCTTC.

The V and J genes are TRBV19 and TRBJ1-5; unclear D gene. The germline V gene has CDR1 LNHDA and CDR2 SQIVND (reference sequence). There are 12 residues in the CDR3. The V and J ends lost 10 bases and 6 bases respectively, with 13 bases between them. CDR3 loop: CATSNPGQPQHF. The CDR3 DNA follows: TGTGCCACTTCGAACCCCGGTCAGCCCCAGCATTTT. Full variable domain (remainder filled in from reference TRBV19 and TRBJ1-5): DGGITQSPKYLFRKEGQNVTLSCEQNLNHDAMYWYRQDPGQGLRLIYYSQIVNDFQKGDIAEGYSVSREKKESFPLTVTSAQKNPTAFYLCATSNPGQPQHFGDGTRLSIL.

This chain connects TRBV29-1 to TRBJ1-3; D ambiguous. Germline loops: CDR1 SQVTM, CDR2 ANQGSEA. The CDR3 is 17 amino acids. V lost 4 bases to trimming and J lost 0 bases, with 19 bases between them. The CDR3 loop is CSVVVFLGSTSGNTIYF. DNA for the CDR3: TGCAGCGTTGTCGTATTTTTGGGCAGCACCTCTGGAAACACCATATATTTT.

This clone was seen once. The CDR3 DNA is TGTGCCAGCAGCCGACAGGGACCGCGGGCCGGGGAGCTGTTTTTT. Translating gives CASSRQGPRAGELFF. This chain uses TRBV7-9 with TRBJ2-2; 7 bases agree with TRBD1. Germline V gene lookup returns CDR1 SEHNR and CDR2 FQNEAQ (reference sequence). This CDR3 is 15 amino acids long. V was pared by 5 bases and J by 6 bases, with 9 bases of the junction left unmatched.

V usage is TRBV6-4 and J usage is TRBJ2-1; 9 nucleotides agree with TRBD2. With 4 bases clipped from V and 9 bases from J, the junction kept 10 bases outside the gene matches. CDR1 and CDR2 (germline): MRHNA, SNTAGT. The CDR3 is made up of 15 amino acids. The DNA for the CDR3 is TGTGCCAGCAGTGGGGGTAATAGCGGGAGCGGTGAGCAGTTCTTC. This sequence encodes CASSGGNSGSGEQFF.

This clone was observed many times. The chain links TRBV5-1 to TRBJ2-3, with 8 bases aligning to TRBD1. Germline values: CDR1 SGHRS, CDR2 YFSETQ. This CDR3 region has 18 residues. Trimming took 0 bases from V and 1 from J; bases not matched to a gene: 10. This CDR3 reads CASSLGGTGQMGTDTQYF. The CDR3 DNA sequence: TGCGCCAGCAGCTTGGGGGGGACAGGACAAATGGGCACAGATACGCAGTATTTT.

This clone has more than one count but fewer than ten. This chain uses TRBV7-2 with TRBJ1-1; TRBD1 matches 11 bases. Looked up from germline, CDR1 is SGHTA and CDR2 is FQGNSA. V dropped 5 bases and J dropped 6; count of bases not matched to a gene: 5. The CDR3 has 14 residues. CDR3 amino acids: CASSRGQGAAEAFF. Written as DNA, the CDR3 is TGTGCCAGCAGCAGAGGACAGGGGGCCGCTGAAGCTTTCTTT.

V usage is TRBV5-8 and J usage is TRBJ2-3; 7 bases map to TRBD1. In germline, CDR1 is SGHTS, CDR2 YDEGEE. The ends lost 3 bases at V and 0 bases at J; junction bases unmatched: 7. This CDR3 comprises 16 residues. CDR3 nucleotides: TGTGCCAGCAGCTCGAAGGGGGCAGGGAGCACAGATACGCAGTATTTT. As protein: CASSSKGAGSTDTQYF.

This chain uses TRBV18 with TRBJ1-1; D gene ambiguous. Germline CDR1 and CDR2: KGHSH and LQKENI. The CDR3 has 15 residues. The germline V and J ends were trimmed by 5 bases and 2 bases, with 15 bases remaining between them. The CDR3 DNA follows: TGTGCCAGCTCAGCGACACGGGAAATTAACACTGAAGCTTTCTTT. Encoded protein: CASSATREINTEAFF.

The V and J genes are TRBV30 and TRBJ1-1, with D possibly TRBD1 on 6 matching bases. The CDR3 loop spans 13 amino acids. The germline CDR1 and CDR2 sequences are GTSNPN and SVGIG (reference sequence). V lost 5 bases and J 0 bases, leaving 10 bases between the germline ends. CDR3 sequence reads: CAWAGQLNTEAFF. Written as DNA, the CDR3 is TGTGCCTGGGCCGGACAGTTGAACACTGAAGCTTTCTTT.

This chain links TRBV2 with TRBJ2-1; 12 bases are shared with TRBD2. Trimming cost V 7 bases and J 6 bases; bases outside gene matches: 10. This CDR3 region has 16 residues. Germline CDR1 is SNHLY and CDR2 is FYNNEI. The CDR3 is CASTPPGLAGFNEQFF. The CDR3 region has the DNA TGTGCCAGCACCCCCCCAGGACTAGCGGGATTCAATGAGCAGTTCTTC.

The rearrangement joins TRBV19 to TRBJ2-3; 7 nucleotides match TRBD2. The V segment lost 7 bases and the J segment 0 bases; nucleotides outside the gene matches: 16. The CDR3 sequence is 18 residues long. Germline V gene sequence: CDR1 LNHDA, CDR2 SQIVND (reference sequence). CDR3 residues: CASKSPPGGGTSTDTQYF. In DNA, the CDR3 is TGTGCCAGTAAGTCCCCCCCCGGCGGGGGAACTAGCACAGATACGCAGTATTTT.

The chain joins TRBV7-9 to TRBJ2-7, with unresolved D. The V gene lost 1 base and the J gene lost 5 bases, with 6 bases spanning the gap. The CDR3 consists of 12 residues. Germline loops: CDR1 SEHNR, CDR2 FQNEAQ (reference sequence). Written as DNA, the CDR3 is TGTGCCAGCAGCTTAGTAGTGCACGAGCAGTACTTC. Translation gives CASSLVVHEQYF. The full variable domain, rest sourced from reference TRBV7-9 and TRBJ2-7, is DTGVSQNPRHKITKRGQNVTFRCDPISEHNRLYWYRQTLGQGPEFLTYFQNEAQLEKSRLLSDRFSAERPKGSFSTLEIQRTEQGDSAMYLCASSLVVHEQYFGPGTRLTVT.

This chain links TRBV6-6 with TRBJ1-4; no firm D call. CDR1 and CDR2 from the germline V gene are MNHNY and SVGAGI (reference sequence). The CDR3 consists of 13 residues. The V end lost 2 bases, the J end lost 8 bases, and 9 bases lay between the germline ends. CDR3 coding DNA: TGTGCCAGCAGTTACGGGGAGGTGGAAAAACTGTTTTTT. Protein product: CASSYGEVEKLFF.

The gene calls are TRBV2 and TRBJ1-1; TRBD1 matches 7 bases. V shed 5 bases and J 1 base; nucleotides not matched to a gene: 7. Germline V gives CDR1 SNHLY, CDR2 FYNNEI. The CDR3 totals 15 residues. CDR3 bases: TGTGCCAGCAGTCCTGGGGACAGACCGAACACTGAAGCTTTCTTT. It yields the protein CASSPGDRPNTEAFF.

The CDR3: CASSLGGSYQETQYF. The CDR3 nucleotides are TGCGCCAGCAGCTTGGGGGGCAGTTACCAAGAGACCCAGTACTTC. J is TRBJ2-5 and V is TRBV5-1; D possibly corresponds to TRBD1 (5 bases). This CDR3 comprises 15 residues. V was cut by 0 bases and J by 0 bases, with 9 bases left in between. From germline, CDR1 is SGHRS and CDR2 YFSETQ.

The chain has TRBV25-1 and TRBJ1-5; D might be TRBD1 (5 bases). CDR1 and CDR2 (germline): MGHDK, SYGVNS. V lost 1 base, J lost 6 bases, and 10 bases lay in between. This CDR3 is 14 amino acids long. The CDR3 region has the DNA TGTGCCAGCAGTGAATCGGGGGTGGGTCAGCCCCAGCATTTT. Its translation: CASSESGVGQPQHF.

V gene TRBV19 combines with J gene TRBJ1-2; 9 bases line up with TRBD1. CDR1 is LNHDA and CDR2 is SQIVND in the germline V gene (reference sequence). This CDR3 comprises 15 residues. Trimming removed 4 bases from V and 4 bases from J; junction bases left unmatched: 7. The CDR3 loop is CASSSNPTGGYGYTF. CDR3 DNA: TGTGCCAGTAGTAGCAACCCGACAGGGGGCTATGGCTACACCTTC.

The gene calls are TRBV4-1 and TRBJ2-3, with 14 bases aligning to TRBD2. Trimming removed 5 bases from V and 1 base from J; junction bases left unmatched: 8. Germline assignment: CDR1 MGHRA and CDR2 YSYEKL. There are 18 residues in the CDR3. CDR3 DNA sequence: TGCGCCAGCAGCGCTACCGGGACTAGCGGGAGCGGCACAGATACGCAGTATTTT. It yields the protein CASSATGTSGSGTDTQYF.

This clone has just one count. V and J are TRBV6-6 and TRBJ2-2; TRBD2 matches 9 bases. V lost 6 bases to trimming and J lost 1 base; unmatched junction nucleotides: 6. CDR3 length: 16 residues. Germline V gene lookup returns CDR1 MNHNY and CDR2 SVGAGI (reference sequence). The CDR3 here is CASRPPSGENTGELFF. DNA of the CDR3: TGTGCCAGCAGGCCACCTAGCGGGGAGAACACCGGGGAGCTGTTTTTT.